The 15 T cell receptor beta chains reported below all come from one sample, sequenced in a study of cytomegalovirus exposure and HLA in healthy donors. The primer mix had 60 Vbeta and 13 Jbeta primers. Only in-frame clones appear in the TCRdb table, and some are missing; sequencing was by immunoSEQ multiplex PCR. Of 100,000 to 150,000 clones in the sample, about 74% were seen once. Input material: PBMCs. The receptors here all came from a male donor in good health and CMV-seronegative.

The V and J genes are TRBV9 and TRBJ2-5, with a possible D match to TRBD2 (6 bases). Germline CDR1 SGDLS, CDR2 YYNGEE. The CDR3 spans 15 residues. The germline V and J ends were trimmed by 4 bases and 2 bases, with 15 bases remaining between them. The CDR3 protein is CASSLGGGRQETQYF. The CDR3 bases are TGTGCCAGCAGCCTCGGAGGAGGGCGACAAGAGACCCAGTACTTC.

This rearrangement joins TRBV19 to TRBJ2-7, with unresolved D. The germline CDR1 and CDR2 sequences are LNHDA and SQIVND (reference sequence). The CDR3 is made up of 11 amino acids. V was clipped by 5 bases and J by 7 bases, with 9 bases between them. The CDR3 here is CASSRGIEQYF. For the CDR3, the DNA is TGTGCCAGTAGTCGCGGTATTGAGCAGTACTTC. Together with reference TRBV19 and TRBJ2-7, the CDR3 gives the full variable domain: DGGITQSPKYLFRKEGQNVTLSCEQNLNHDAMYWYRQDPGQGLRLIYYSQIVNDFQKGDIAEGYSVSREKKESFPLTVTSAQKNPTAFYLCASSRGIEQYFGPGTRLTVT.

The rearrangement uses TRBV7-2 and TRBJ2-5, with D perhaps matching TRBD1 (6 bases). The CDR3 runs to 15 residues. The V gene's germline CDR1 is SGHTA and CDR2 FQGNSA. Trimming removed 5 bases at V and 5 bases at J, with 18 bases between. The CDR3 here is CASSVDGGRWETQYF. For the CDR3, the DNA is TGTGCCAGCAGCGTAGATGGGGGCCGGTGGGAGACCCAGTACTTC. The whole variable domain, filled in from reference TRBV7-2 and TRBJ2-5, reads GAGVSQSPSNKVTEKGKDVELRCDPISGHTALYWYRQSLGQGLEFLIYFQGNSAPDKSGLPSDRFSAERTGGSVSTLTIQRTQQEDSAVYLCASSVDGGRWETQYFGPGTRLLVL.

The CDR3 DNA is TGTGCCAGCAGCTTAGTAGGGGGCCGAACCAGCTCCTACAATGAGCAGTTCTTC. Amino acid sequence: CASSLVGGRTSSYNEQFF. This sequence joins TRBV7-6 and TRBJ2-1, with 7 bases that match TRBD1. CDR3 length: 18 residues. The germline CDR1 and CDR2 sequences are SGHVS and FNYEAQ. The V segment lost 1 base and the J segment 0 bases; nucleotides outside the gene matches: 9. The complete variable domain, with remaining parts taken from reference TRBV7-6 and TRBJ2-1, reads GAGVSQSPRYKVTKRGQDVALRCDPISGHVSLYWYRQALGQGPEFLTYFNYEAQQDKSGLPNDRFSAERPEGSISTLTIQRTEQRDSAMYRCASSLVGGRTSSYNEQFFGPGTRLTVL.

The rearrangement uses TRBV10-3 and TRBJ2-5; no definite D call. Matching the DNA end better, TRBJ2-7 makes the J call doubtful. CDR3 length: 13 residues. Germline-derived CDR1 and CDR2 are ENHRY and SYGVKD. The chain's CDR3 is CAISEVNSYEQYF. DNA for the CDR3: TGTGCCATCAGTGAAGTGAACTCCTACGAGCAGTACTTC.

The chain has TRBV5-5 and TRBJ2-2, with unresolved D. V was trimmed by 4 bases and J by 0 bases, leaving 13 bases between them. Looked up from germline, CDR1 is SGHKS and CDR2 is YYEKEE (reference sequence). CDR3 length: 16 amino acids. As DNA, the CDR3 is TGTGCCAGCAGCCAAGTTCAGGATACGAACACCGGGGAGCTGTTTTTT. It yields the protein CASSQVQDTNTGELFF.

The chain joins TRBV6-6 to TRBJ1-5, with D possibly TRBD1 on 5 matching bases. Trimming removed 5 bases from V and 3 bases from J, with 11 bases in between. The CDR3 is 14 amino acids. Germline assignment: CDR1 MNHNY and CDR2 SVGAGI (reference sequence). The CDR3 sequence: CASSTGNFNQPQHF. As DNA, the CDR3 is TGTGCCAGCAGTACAGGCAATTTCAATCAGCCCCAGCATTTT.

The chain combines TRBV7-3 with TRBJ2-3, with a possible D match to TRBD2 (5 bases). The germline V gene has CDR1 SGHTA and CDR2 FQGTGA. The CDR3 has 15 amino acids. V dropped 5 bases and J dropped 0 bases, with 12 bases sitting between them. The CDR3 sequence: CASSPEGGSTDTQYF. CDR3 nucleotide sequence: TGTGCCAGCAGCCCCGAGGGCGGGAGCACAGATACGCAGTATTTT.

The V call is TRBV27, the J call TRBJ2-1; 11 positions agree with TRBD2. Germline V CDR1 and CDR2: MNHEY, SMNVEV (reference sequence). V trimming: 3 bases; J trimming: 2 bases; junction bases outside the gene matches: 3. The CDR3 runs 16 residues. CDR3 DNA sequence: TGTGCCAGCAGTTTTTCGACTAGCGGGGCCTACAATGAGCAGTTCTTC. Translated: CASSFSTSGAYNEQFF.

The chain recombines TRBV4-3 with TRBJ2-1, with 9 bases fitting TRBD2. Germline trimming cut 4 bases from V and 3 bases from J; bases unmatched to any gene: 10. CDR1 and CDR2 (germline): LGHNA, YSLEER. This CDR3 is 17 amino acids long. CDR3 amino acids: CASSPYSKRGDYNEQFF. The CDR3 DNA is TGCGCCAGCAGCCCTTATAGTAAGCGGGGGGACTACAATGAGCAGTTCTTC.

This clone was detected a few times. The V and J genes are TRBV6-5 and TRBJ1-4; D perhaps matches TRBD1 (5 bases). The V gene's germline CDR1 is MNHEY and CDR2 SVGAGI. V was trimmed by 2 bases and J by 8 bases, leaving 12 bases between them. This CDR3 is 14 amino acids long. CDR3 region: CASSYEGAGEKLFF. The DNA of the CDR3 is TGTGCCAGCAGTTACGAAGGGGCCGGGGAAAAACTGTTTTTT.

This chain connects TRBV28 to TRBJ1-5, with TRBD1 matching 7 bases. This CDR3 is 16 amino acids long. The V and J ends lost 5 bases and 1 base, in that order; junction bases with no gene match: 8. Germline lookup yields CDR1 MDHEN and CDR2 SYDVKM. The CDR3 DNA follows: TGTGCCAGCAGTCCTCAGGGGGGCAGGAGCAATCAGCCCCAGCATTTT. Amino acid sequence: CASSPQGGRSNQPQHF.

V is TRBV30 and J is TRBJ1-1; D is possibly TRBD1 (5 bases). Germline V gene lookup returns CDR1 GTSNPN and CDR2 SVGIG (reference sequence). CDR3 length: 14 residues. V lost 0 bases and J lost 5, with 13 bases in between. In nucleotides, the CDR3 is TGTGCCTGGAGTGTACTGGCAGGGAGGACTGAAGCTTTCTTT. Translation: CAWSVLAGRTEAFF.

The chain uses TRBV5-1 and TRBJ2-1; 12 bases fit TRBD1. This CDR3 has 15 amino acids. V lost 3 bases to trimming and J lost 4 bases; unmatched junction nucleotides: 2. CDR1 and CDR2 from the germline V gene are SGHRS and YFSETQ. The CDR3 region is CASSSGQGAYNEQFF. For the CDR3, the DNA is TGCGCCAGCAGCTCGGGACAGGGGGCGTACAATGAGCAGTTCTTC.

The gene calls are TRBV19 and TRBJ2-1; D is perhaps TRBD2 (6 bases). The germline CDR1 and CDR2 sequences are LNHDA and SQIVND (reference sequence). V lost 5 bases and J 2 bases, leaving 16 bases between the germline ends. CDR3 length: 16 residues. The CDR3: CASSSEGAGTYNEQFF. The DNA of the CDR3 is TGTGCCAGTAGTTCGGAGGGTGCGGGGACCTACAATGAGCAGTTCTTC.